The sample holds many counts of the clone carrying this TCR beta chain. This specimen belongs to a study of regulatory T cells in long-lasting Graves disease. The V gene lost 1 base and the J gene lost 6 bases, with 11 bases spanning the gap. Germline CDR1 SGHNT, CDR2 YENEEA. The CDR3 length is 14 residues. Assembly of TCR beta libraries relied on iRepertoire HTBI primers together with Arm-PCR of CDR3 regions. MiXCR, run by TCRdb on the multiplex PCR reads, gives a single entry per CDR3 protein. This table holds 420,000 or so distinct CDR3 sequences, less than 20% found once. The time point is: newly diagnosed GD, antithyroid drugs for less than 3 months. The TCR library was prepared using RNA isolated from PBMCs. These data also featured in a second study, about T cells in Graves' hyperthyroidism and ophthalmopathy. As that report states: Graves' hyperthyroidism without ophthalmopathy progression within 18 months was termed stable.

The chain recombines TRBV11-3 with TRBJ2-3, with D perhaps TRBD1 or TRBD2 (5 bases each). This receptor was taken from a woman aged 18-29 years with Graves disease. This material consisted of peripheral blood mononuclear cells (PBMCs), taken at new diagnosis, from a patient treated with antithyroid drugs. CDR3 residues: CASSLAGPSDTQYF. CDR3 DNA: TGTGCCAGCAGCTTAGCGGGACCCTCGGATACGCAGTATTTT.